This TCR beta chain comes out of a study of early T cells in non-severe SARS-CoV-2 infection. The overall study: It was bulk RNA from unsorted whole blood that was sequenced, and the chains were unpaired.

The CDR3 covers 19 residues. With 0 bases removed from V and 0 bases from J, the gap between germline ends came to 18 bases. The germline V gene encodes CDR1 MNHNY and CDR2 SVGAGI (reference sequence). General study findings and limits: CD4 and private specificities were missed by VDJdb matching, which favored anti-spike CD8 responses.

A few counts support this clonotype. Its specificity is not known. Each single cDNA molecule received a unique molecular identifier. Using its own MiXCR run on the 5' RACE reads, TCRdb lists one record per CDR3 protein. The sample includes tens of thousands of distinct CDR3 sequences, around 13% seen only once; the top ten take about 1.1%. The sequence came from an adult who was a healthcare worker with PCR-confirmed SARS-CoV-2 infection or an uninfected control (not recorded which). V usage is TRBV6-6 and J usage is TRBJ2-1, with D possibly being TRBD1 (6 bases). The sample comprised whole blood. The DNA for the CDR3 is TGTGCCAGCAGTTACTCGATAATGATGGACAGTCGCTCCTACAATGAGCAGTTCTTC. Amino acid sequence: CASSYSIMMDSRSYNEQFF.